These T cell receptor beta chains were read from a single sample in a study of vaccination effects on CD4 cells after COVID-19. TCRdb's table, derived via immunoSEQ multiplex PCR, lists solely in-frame clones and lacks some. The sample carries roughly 24,000 clones, about three quarters recorded once. What these receptors recognize is not known. The sequenced sample was CD4+ T cells from PBMCs cultured with SARS-CoV-2 spike peptides, obtained after COVID-19 vaccination. These TCRs come from a human donor who received a COVID-19 vaccine. Some clones in this sample may be carry-over from other donors' samples. Both conserved end residues are part of each CDR3. Each record gives: J gene, V gene, D gene, clone size, CDR3 protein, CDR3 DNA. A D gene is named only where the DNA matches it firmly. Size tells how often a clone was seen (once, few, many) or the class of an expanded clone, and some rows leave it out.

j_gene: TRBJ1-5
v_gene: TRBV6-1
d_gene: .
abundance: .
CDR3aa: CASSERGTGNQPQHF
CDR3nt: TGTGCCAGCAGTGAAAGGGGTACAGGGAATCAGCCCCAGCATTTT

j_gene: TRBJ2-5
v_gene: TRBV4-2
d_gene: .
abundance: .
CDR3aa: CASSRKDKQETQYF
CDR3nt: TGTGCCAGCAGCCGGAAGGACAAACAAGAGACCCAGTACTTC

j_gene: TRBJ2-2
v_gene: TRBV28
d_gene: TRBD2
abundance: .
CDR3aa: CASSRGGGYTGELFF
CDR3nt: TGTGCCAGCAGTCGTGGCGGGGGATACACCGGGGAGCTGTTTTTT

j_gene: TRBJ1-1
v_gene: TRBV5-6
d_gene: .
abundance: .
CDR3aa: CASSPEPGRVNTEAFF
CDR3nt: TGTGCCAGCAGCCCGGAACCGGGACGGGTGAACACTGAAGCTTTCTTT

j_gene: TRBJ1-2
v_gene: TRBV6-5
d_gene: .
abundance: .
CDR3aa: CASREGLAWGYGYTF
CDR3nt: TGTGCCAGCAGAGAGGGACTCGCCTGGGGTTATGGCTACACCTTC

j_gene: TRBJ1-5
v_gene: TRBV6-5
d_gene: .
abundance: .
CDR3aa: CASSTREINQPQHF
CDR3nt: TGTGCCAGCAGCACACGTGAGATCAATCAGCCCCAGCATTTT

j_gene: TRBJ1-3
v_gene: TRBV28
d_gene: TRBD1
abundance: few
CDR3aa: CASSLGSGQGAQHSGNTIYF
CDR3nt: TGTGCCAGCAGTTTAGGGTCCGGACAGGGGGCCCAACACTCTGGAAACACCATATATTTT

j_gene: TRBJ1-4
v_gene: TRBV21-1
d_gene: .
abundance: .
CDR3aa: CASSKDFSEATNEKLFF
CDR3nt: TGTGCCAGCAGCAAAGACTTCTCCGAAGCAACTAATGAAAAACTGTTTTTT

j_gene: TRBJ2-5
v_gene: TRBV14
d_gene: .
abundance: .
CDR3aa: CASSQALGTQYF
CDR3nt: TGTGCCAGCAGCCAAGCGTTGGGGACCCAGTACTTC

j_gene: TRBJ2-2
v_gene: TRBV18
d_gene: .
abundance: .
CDR3aa: CASSPPRPNTGELFF
CDR3nt: TGTGCCAGCTCACCACCGAGACCGAACACCGGGGAGCTGTTTTTT

j_gene: TRBJ1-4
v_gene: TRBV5-4
d_gene: .
abundance: .
CDR3aa: CASSFQGRDEKLFF
CDR3nt: TGTGCCAGCAGCTTCCAGGGGAGGGATGAAAAACTGTTTTTT

j_gene: TRBJ2-1
v_gene: TRBV10-3
d_gene: TRBD1
abundance: .
CDR3aa: CAIADRGAVEQFF
CDR3nt: TGTGCCATCGCGGACAGGGGGGCGGTTGAGCAGTTCTTC

j_gene: TRBJ2-3
v_gene: TRBV5-1
d_gene: TRBD2
abundance: .
CDR3aa: CASSAGGPSTDTQYF
CDR3nt: TGCGCCAGCAGCGCGGGGGGCCCCAGCACAGATACGCAGTATTTT

j_gene: TRBJ1-5
v_gene: TRBV6-5
d_gene: TRBD1
abundance: .
CDR3aa: CASSHRGRGRQPQHF
CDR3nt: TGTGCCAGCAGCCACAGGGGGCGAGGGAGACAGCCCCAGCATTTT

j_gene: TRBJ2-4
v_gene: TRBV7-2
d_gene: TRBD2
abundance: .
CDR3aa: CASSLGSSGGANIQYF
CDR3nt: TGTGCCAGCAGCTTAGGGTCTAGCGGGGGGGCGAACATTCAGTACTTC

j_gene: TRBJ1-6
v_gene: TRBV10-1
d_gene: .
abundance: .
CDR3aa: CASCGGVGSPLHF
CDR3nt: TGCGCCAGCTGTGGCGGTGTAGGGTCACCCCTCCACTTT

j_gene: TRBJ1-3
v_gene: TRBV19
d_gene: .
abundance: .
CDR3aa: CATARFSGNTIYF
CDR3nt: TGTGCCACAGCACGATTCTCTGGAAACACCATATATTTT

j_gene: TRBJ1-2
v_gene: TRBV5-4
d_gene: TRBD1
abundance: .
CDR3aa: CASSSPDRDNYGYTF
CDR3nt: TGTGCCAGCAGCTCCCCCGACAGGGACAACTATGGCTACACCTTC

j_gene: TRBJ2-2
v_gene: TRBV24-1
d_gene: .
abundance: once
CDR3aa: CATSDQGGNPYAGELFF
CDR3nt: TGTGCCACCAGTGATCAAGGCGGGAACCCCTATGCCGGGGAGCTGTTTTTT

j_gene: TRBJ2-2
v_gene: TRBV9
d_gene: .
abundance: once
CDR3aa: CASSVSTGVGSGELFF
CDR3nt: TGTGCCAGCAGCGTATCAACGGGGGTGGGTTCCGGGGAGCTGTTTTTT

j_gene: TRBJ2-3
v_gene: TRBV5-8
d_gene: .
abundance: .
CDR3aa: CASTMTGGSTDTQYF
CDR3nt: TGTGCCAGCACCATGACAGGAGGTAGCACAGATACGCAGTATTTT

j_gene: TRBJ2-5
v_gene: TRBV24-1
d_gene: .
abundance: .
CDR3aa: CATSDSSHTYQETQYF
CDR3nt: TGTGCCACCAGTGACTCCTCACATACGTACCAAGAGACCCAGTACTTC

j_gene: TRBJ2-1
v_gene: TRBV5-8
d_gene: TRBD2
abundance: .
CDR3aa: CASPTSPISSYNEQFF
CDR3nt: TGTGCCAGCCCGACTAGCCCAATTAGCTCCTACAATGAGCAGTTCTTC

j_gene: TRBJ2-3
v_gene: TRBV14
d_gene: .
abundance: .
CDR3aa: CASSQGVSTDTQYF
CDR3nt: TGTGCCAGCAGCCAGGGGGTCAGCACAGATACGCAGTATTTT

j_gene: TRBJ1-5
v_gene: TRBV28
d_gene: .
abundance: .
CDR3aa: CASSLPLDGNQPQHF
CDR3nt: TGTGCCAGCAGTCTCCCCCTCGACGGGAATCAGCCCCAGCATTTT

j_gene: TRBJ1-6
v_gene: TRBV30
d_gene: TRBD1
abundance: few
CDR3aa: CAWIRKGQGNSPLHF
CDR3nt: TGTGCCTGGATACGAAAGGGACAGGGTAATTCACCCCTCCACTTT

j_gene: TRBJ1-2
v_gene: TRBV28
d_gene: .
abundance: .
CDR3aa: CASTSRGGTVNYGYTF
CDR3nt: TGTGCCAGCACGTCAAGAGGAGGAACGGTTAACTATGGCTACACCTTC

j_gene: TRBJ2-3
v_gene: TRBV7-9
d_gene: TRBD1
abundance: once
CDR3aa: CAGDRGSGTDTQYF
CDR3nt: TGTGCCGGAGACAGGGGCTCGGGCACAGATACGCAGTATTTT

j_gene: TRBJ2-4
v_gene: TRBV6-2/TRBV6-3
d_gene: .
abundance: .
CDR3aa: CASSYSRVNIQYF
CDR3nt: TGTGCCAGCAGTTACTCCAGGGTTAACATTCAGTACTTC

j_gene: TRBJ1-2
v_gene: TRBV3-1/TRBV3-2
d_gene: .
abundance: .
CDR3aa: CASSQVVPSPTPIKSNYGYTF
CDR3nt: TGTGCCAGCAGCCAAGTAGTACCATCCCCAACTCCCATTAAAAGTAACTATGGCTACACCTTC

j_gene: TRBJ2-3
v_gene: TRBV6-2/TRBV6-3
d_gene: .
abundance: .
CDR3aa: CASSYGLATDTQYF
CDR3nt: TGTGCCAGCAGTTACGGGCTCGCCACAGATACGCAGTATTTT

j_gene: TRBJ1-2
v_gene: TRBV5-1
d_gene: TRBD1
abundance: .
CDR3aa: CASSGTSGQQLGGYTF
CDR3nt: TGCGCCAGCAGCGGAACTTCGGGACAGCAACTTGGTGGCTACACCTTC

j_gene: TRBJ2-5
v_gene: TRBV2
d_gene: TRBD1
abundance: .
CDR3aa: CASSRDREETQYF
CDR3nt: TGTGCCAGCAGCCGGGACAGGGAAGAGACCCAGTACTTC

j_gene: TRBJ1-5
v_gene: TRBV30
d_gene: TRBD1
abundance: .
CDR3aa: CAWSVGGDSRQPQHF
CDR3nt: TGTGCCTGGAGTGTAGGGGGGGACAGCAGACAGCCCCAGCATTTT

j_gene: TRBJ1-1
v_gene: TRBV6-6
d_gene: .
abundance: .
CDR3aa: CASSYSTPSHEAFF
CDR3nt: TGTGCCAGCAGTTATTCCACACCTAGCCATGAAGCTTTCTTT

j_gene: TRBJ1-5
v_gene: TRBV6-1
d_gene: TRBD1
abundance: .
CDR3aa: CASSAWTGDPSNQPQHF
CDR3nt: TGTGCCAGCAGTGCCTGGACAGGGGACCCTAGCAATCAGCCCCAGCATTTT

j_gene: TRBJ1-5
v_gene: TRBV19
d_gene: .
abundance: .
CDR3aa: CASSPPRGSYSNQPQHF
CDR3nt: TGTGCCAGTAGTCCCCCACGGGGGTCTTATAGCAATCAGCCCCAGCATTTT

j_gene: TRBJ1-5
v_gene: TRBV2
d_gene: .
abundance: .
CDR3aa: CASSLQGAQPQHF
CDR3nt: TGTGCCAGCAGTCTACAGGGCGCTCAGCCCCAGCATTTT

j_gene: TRBJ1-1
v_gene: TRBV6-5
d_gene: .
abundance: .
CDR3aa: CASTGGLNTEAFF
CDR3nt: TGTGCCAGCACGGGGGGGTTGAACACTGAAGCTTTCTTT

j_gene: TRBJ2-3
v_gene: TRBV6-2/TRBV6-3
d_gene: .
abundance: .
CDR3aa: CASSSGTGARTDTQYF
CDR3nt: TGTGCCAGCAGTTCTGGTACGGGGGCTCGCACAGATACGCAGTATTTT

j_gene: TRBJ1-6
v_gene: TRBV30
d_gene: .
abundance: .
CDR3aa: CAWRRDGRNSPLHF
CDR3nt: TGTGCCTGGAGAAGGGATGGTCGGAATTCACCCCTCCACTTT

j_gene: TRBJ2-7
v_gene: TRBV18
d_gene: TRBD2
abundance: .
CDR3aa: CASSPSSGIYEQYF
CDR3nt: TGTGCCAGCTCACCTTCTAGCGGTATCTACGAGCAGTACTTC

j_gene: TRBJ2-5
v_gene: TRBV5-8
d_gene: .
abundance: .
CDR3aa: CASSSGRWDQETQYF
CDR3nt: TGTGCCAGCAGCTCCGGACGTTGGGATCAAGAGACCCAGTACTTC

j_gene: TRBJ1-5
v_gene: TRBV19
d_gene: TRBD1
abundance: few
CDR3aa: CASSDYQGVQPQHF
CDR3nt: TGTGCCAGTAGTGATTATCAGGGGGTTCAGCCCCAGCATTTT

j_gene: TRBJ1-1
v_gene: TRBV20-1
d_gene: .
abundance: .
CDR3aa: CSGQATEAFF
CDR3nt: TGCAGTGGGCAGGCGACTGAAGCTTTCTTT

j_gene: TRBJ2-5
v_gene: TRBV30
d_gene: .
abundance: few
CDR3aa: CAWSFAVETQYF
CDR3nt: TGTGCCTGGAGTTTTGCCGTGGAGACCCAGTACTTC

j_gene: TRBJ2-1
v_gene: TRBV7-2
d_gene: TRBD2
abundance: .
CDR3aa: CASSLVGLGRGGDEQFF
CDR3nt: TGTGCCAGCAGCTTAGTCGGGTTGGGACGGGGGGGAGATGAGCAGTTCTTC

j_gene: TRBJ2-2
v_gene: TRBV18
d_gene: .
abundance: .
CDR3aa: CASSLKDAFRNTGELFF
CDR3nt: TGTGCCAGCTCACTAAAAGACGCATTCAGAAACACCGGGGAGCTGTTTTTT

j_gene: TRBJ1-5
v_gene: TRBV11-1
d_gene: .
abundance: .
CDR3aa: CASSSDGNQPQHF
CDR3nt: TGTGCCAGCAGCTCCGACGGGAATCAGCCCCAGCATTTT

j_gene: TRBJ2-5
v_gene: TRBV5-1
d_gene: TRBD1
abundance: .
CDR3aa: CASSAGDREAETQYF
CDR3nt: TGCGCCAGCAGCGCGGGGGACAGGGAAGCGGAGACCCAGTACTTC

j_gene: TRBJ2-2
v_gene: TRBV7-3
d_gene: .
abundance: .
CDR3aa: CASSPQGGTNTGELFF
CDR3nt: TGTGCCAGCAGCCCCCAAGGGGGGACGAACACCGGGGAGCTGTTTTTT

j_gene: TRBJ1-2
v_gene: TRBV10-3
d_gene: .
abundance: few
CDR3aa: CAIRTPEADQYGYTF
CDR3nt: TGTGCCATCAGGACTCCGGAGGCCGACCAGTATGGCTACACCTTC

j_gene: TRBJ1-2
v_gene: TRBV5-4
d_gene: .
abundance: few
CDR3aa: CASSLEGTRARYGYTF
CDR3nt: TGTGCCAGCAGCTTGGAGGGCACTCGGGCGAGGTATGGCTACACCTTC

j_gene: TRBJ1-1
v_gene: TRBV6-1
d_gene: .
abundance: .
CDR3aa: CASSNPRNTEAFF
CDR3nt: TGTGCCAGCAGCAACCCAAGGAACACTGAAGCTTTCTTT

j_gene: TRBJ2-5
v_gene: TRBV18
d_gene: .
abundance: .
CDR3aa: CASSPPEGLETQYF
CDR3nt: TGTGCCAGCTCACCACCGGAGGGTTTGGAGACCCAGTACTTC

j_gene: TRBJ1-5
v_gene: TRBV9
d_gene: .
abundance: few
CDR3aa: CASSVSGNQPQHF
CDR3nt: TGTGCCAGCAGCGTGAGTGGCAATCAGCCCCAGCATTTT